This T cell receptor beta chain derives from a study of shared clonotypes between healthy human individuals. This CDR3 spans 16 amino acids. Germline lookup yields CDR1 MDHEN and CDR2 SYDVKM. V dropped 6 bases and J dropped 3 bases, with 15 bases sitting between them. Comments on this clone: Its antigen is not known.

Study results and limitations: Naive subsets generally had larger estimated richness than memory subsets.

The assay was carried out at the deep level. Per the original methods: ImmunoSEQ supplied junction-only sequences lacking quality scores, so filtering was different. Sequenced by immunoSEQ multiplex PCR; TCRdb stores in-frame clones only, minus some. That table furnishes V, J and clone size, whereas the DNA furnished D and trimming. The repertoire includes approximately 980,000 clones, 76% of them detected once, and around 1.4% sits in the top ten. Specimen: memory CD4+ T cells sorted from blood. The subset was: CD45RA-negative fraction. This TCR came from a man younger than 30 in good health. V gene TRBV28 combines with J gene TRBJ1-6, with D possibly matching TRBD1 (6 bases). This CDR3 is CASSPGDGFYNSPLHF. Here the CDR3 DNA reads TGTGCCAGCAGCCCAGGGGACGGCTTCTATAATTCACCCCTCCACTTT.